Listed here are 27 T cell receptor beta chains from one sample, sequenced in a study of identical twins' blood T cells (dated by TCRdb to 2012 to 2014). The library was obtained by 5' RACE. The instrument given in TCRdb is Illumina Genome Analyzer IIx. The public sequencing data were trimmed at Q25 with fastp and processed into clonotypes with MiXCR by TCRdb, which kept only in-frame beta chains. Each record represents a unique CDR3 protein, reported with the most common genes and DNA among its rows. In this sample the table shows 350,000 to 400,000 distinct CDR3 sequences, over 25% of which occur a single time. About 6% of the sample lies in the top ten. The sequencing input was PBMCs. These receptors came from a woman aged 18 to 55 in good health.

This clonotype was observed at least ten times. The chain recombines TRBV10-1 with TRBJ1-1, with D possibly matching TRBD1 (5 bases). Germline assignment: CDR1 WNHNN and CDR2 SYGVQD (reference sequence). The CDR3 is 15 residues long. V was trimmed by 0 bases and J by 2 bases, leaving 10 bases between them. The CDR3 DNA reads TGCGCCAGCAGTGAGTCGGGCAGGGTAAACACTGAAGCTTTCTTT. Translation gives CASSESGRVNTEAFF.

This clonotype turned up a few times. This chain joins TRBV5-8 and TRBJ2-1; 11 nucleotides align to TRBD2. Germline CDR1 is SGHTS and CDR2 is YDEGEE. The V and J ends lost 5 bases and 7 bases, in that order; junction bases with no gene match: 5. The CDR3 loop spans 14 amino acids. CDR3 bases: TGTGCCAGCAGACTAGCGGGGGTGTCTAATGAGCAGTTCTTC. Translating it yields CASRLAGVSNEQFF.

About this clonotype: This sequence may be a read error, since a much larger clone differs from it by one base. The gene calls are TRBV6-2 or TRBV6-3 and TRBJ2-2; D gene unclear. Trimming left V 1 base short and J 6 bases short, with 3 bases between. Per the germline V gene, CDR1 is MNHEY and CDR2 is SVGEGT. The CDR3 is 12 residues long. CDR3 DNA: TGTGCCAGCAGTTACTTTTCCGGGGAGCTGTTTTTT. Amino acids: CASSYFSGELFF.

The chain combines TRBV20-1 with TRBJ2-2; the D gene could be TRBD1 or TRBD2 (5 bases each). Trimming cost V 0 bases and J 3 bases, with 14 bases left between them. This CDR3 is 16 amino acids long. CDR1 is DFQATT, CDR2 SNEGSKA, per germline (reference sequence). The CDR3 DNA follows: TGCAGTGCTAGAGATAGGAGGAAAGGGGACACCGGGGAGCTGTTTTTT. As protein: CSARDRRKGDTGELFF.

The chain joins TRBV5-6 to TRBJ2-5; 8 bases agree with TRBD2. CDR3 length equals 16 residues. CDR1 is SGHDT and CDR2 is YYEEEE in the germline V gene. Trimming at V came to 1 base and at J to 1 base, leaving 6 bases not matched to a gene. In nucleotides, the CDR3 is TGTGCCAGCAGCTTGTTGGCTAGCGGGCTCCAAGAGACCCAGTACTTC. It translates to CASSLLASGLQETQYF.

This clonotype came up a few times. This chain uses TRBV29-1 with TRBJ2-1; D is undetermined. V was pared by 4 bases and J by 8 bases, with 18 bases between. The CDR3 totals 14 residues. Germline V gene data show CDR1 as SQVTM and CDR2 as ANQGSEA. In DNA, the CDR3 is TGCAGCGTTGCCCGCGTGGCACGTTGGGATGAGCAGTTCTTC. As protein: CSVARVARWDEQFF.

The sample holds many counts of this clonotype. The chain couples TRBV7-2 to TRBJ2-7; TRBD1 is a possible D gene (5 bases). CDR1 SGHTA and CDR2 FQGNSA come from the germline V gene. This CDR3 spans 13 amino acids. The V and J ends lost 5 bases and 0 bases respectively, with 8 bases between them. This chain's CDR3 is CASSLQDSYEQYF. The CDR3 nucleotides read TGTGCCAGCAGCCTACAGGACTCCTACGAGCAGTACTTC. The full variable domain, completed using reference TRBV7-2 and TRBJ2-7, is GAGVSQSPSNKVTEKGKDVELRCDPISGHTALYWYRQSLGQGLEFLIYFQGNSAPDKSGLPSDRFSAERTGGSVSTLTIQRTQQEDSAVYLCASSLQDSYEQYFGPGTRLTVT.

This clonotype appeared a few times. CDR3: CANSYSRTGVHGYTF. The CDR3 DNA reads TGTGCCAATAGTTACTCGCGGACAGGGGTCCATGGCTACACCTTC. This chain uses TRBV6-5 with TRBJ1-2, with 9 nucleotides matching TRBD1. V trimming: 10 bases; J trimming: 6 bases; junction bases outside the gene matches: 15. The CDR3 runs to 15 residues. CDR1 MNHEY and CDR2 SVGAGI come from the germline V gene.

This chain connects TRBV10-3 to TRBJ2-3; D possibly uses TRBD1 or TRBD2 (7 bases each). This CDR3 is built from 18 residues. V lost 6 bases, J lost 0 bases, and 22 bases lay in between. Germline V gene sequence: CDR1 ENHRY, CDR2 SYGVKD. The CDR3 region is CAISLYLQGRGSTDTQYF. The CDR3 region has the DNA TGTGCCATCAGCTTATATTTACAGGGGAGGGGAAGCACAGATACGCAGTATTTT.

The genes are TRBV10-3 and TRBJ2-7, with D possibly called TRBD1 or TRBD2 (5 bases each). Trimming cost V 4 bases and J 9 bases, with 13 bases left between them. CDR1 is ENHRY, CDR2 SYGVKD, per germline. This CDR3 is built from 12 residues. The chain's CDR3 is CAISGGGGLQYF. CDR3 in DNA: TGTGCCATCAGTGGGGGTGGGGGTTTGCAGTACTTC.

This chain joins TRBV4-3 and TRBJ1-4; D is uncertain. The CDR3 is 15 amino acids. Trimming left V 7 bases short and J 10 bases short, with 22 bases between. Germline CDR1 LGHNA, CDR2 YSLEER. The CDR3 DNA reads TGCGCCAGCAACCACCTTAGGGTCGGTGACGCAAAACTGTTTTTT. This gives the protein CASNHLRVGDAKLFF.

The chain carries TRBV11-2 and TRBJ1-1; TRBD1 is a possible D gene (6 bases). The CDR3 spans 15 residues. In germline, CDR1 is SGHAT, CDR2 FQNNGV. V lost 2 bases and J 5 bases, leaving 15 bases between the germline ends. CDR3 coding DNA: TGTGCCAGCAGCTTAAACACAGGGCAGAGGACTGAAGCTTTCTTT. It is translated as CASSLNTGQRTEAFF.

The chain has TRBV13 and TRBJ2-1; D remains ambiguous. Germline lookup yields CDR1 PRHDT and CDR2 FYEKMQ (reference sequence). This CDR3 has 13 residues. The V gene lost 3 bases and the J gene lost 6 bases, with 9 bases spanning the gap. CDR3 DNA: TGTGCCAGCAGCTTGGGAAGATCCAATGAGCAGTTCTTC. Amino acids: CASSLGRSNEQFF.

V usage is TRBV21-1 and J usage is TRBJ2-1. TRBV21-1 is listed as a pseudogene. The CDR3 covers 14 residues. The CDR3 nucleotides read TGTGCCAGCGTGAGACAGAGCTCCTACAATGAGCAGTTCTTC. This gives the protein CASVRQSSYNEQFF.

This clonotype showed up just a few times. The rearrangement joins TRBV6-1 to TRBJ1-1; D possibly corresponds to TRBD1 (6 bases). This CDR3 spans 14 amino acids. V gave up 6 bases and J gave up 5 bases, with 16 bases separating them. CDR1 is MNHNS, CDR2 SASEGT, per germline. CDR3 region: CASSHYHRETEAFF. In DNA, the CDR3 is TGTGCCAGCAGCCACTACCACAGGGAGACTGAAGCTTTCTTT.

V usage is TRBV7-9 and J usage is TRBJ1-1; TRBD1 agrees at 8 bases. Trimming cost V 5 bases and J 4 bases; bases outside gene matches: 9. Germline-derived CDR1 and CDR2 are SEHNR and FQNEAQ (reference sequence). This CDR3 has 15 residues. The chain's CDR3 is CASSRQQGGGTEAFF. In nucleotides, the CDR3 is TGTGCCAGCAGCAGACAACAGGGGGGGGGCACTGAAGCTTTCTTT.

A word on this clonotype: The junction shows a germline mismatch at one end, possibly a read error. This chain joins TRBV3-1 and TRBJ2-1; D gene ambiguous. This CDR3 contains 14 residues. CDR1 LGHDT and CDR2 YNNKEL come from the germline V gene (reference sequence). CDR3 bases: TGTACCAGCAGCCAAGACCTGGGATACAATGAGCAGTTCTTC. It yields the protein CTSSQDLGYNEQFF.

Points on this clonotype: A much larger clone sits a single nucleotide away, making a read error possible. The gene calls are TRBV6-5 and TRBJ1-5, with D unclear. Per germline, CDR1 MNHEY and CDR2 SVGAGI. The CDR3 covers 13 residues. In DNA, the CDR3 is TGTGCCAGCATTTACTCGAAGCATCAGCCCCAGCATTTT. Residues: CASIYSKHQPQHF.

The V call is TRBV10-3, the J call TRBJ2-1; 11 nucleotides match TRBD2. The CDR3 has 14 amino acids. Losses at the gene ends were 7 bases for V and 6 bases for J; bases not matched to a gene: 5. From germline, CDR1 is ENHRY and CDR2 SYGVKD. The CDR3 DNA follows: TGTGCCATCAAAACTAGCGGGAGCAGCAATGAGCAGTTCTTC. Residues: CAIKTSGSSNEQFF.

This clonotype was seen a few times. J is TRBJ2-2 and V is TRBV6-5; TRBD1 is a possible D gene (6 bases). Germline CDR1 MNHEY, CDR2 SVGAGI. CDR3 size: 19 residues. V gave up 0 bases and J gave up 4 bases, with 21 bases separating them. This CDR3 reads CASSYSRPQTGWSTGELFF. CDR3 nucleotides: TGTGCCAGCAGTTACTCGAGACCGCAAACAGGGTGGAGCACCGGGGAGCTGTTTTTT.

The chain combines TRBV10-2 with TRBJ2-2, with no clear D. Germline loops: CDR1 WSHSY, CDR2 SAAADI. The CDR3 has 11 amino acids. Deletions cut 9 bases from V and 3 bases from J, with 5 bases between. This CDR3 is CASPYTGELFF. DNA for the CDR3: TGCGCCAGTCCTTACACCGGGGAGCTGTTTTTT.

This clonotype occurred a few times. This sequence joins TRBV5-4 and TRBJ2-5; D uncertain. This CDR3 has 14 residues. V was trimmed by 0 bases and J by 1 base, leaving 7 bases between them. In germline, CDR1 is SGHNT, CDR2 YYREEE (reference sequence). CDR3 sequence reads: CASSLDGTQETQYF. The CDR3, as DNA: TGTGCCAGCAGCTTGGATGGCACCCAAGAGACCCAGTACTTC.

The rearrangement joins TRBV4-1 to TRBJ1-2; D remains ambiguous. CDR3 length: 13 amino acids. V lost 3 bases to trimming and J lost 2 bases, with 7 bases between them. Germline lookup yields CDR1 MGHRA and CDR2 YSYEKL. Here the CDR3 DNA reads TGCGCCAGCAGCCATGATGGAAACTATGGCTACACCTTC. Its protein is CASSHDGNYGYTF.

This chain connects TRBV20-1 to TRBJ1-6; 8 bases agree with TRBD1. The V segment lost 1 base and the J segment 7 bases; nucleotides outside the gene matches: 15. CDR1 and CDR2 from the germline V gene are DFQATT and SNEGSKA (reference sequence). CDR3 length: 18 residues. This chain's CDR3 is CSARGVDSGGEGNSPLHF. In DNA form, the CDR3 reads TGCAGTGCTAGAGGGGTCGACTCAGGGGGCGAGGGGAATTCACCCCTCCACTTT.

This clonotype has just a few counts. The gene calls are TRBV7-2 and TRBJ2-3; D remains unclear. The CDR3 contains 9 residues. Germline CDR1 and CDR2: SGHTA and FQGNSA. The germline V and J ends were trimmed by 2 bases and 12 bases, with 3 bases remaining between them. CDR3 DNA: TGTGCCAGCAGCTTAACTCAGTATTTT. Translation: CASSLTQYF.

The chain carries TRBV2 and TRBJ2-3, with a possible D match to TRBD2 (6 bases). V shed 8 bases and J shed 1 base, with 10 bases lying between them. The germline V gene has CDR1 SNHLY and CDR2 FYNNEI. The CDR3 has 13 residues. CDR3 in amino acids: CASRWEGTDTQYF. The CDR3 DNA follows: TGTGCCAGCCGGTGGGAGGGCACAGATACGCAGTATTTT.

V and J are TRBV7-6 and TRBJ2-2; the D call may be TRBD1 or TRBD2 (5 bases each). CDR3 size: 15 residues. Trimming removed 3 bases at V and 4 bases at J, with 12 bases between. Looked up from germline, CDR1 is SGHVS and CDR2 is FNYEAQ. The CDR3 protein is CASSLIGDATGELFF. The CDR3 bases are TGTGCCAGCAGCTTGATTGGGGACGCCACCGGGGAGCTGTTTTTT. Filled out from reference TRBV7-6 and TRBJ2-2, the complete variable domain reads GAGVSQSPRYKVTKRGQDVALRCDPISGHVSLYWYRQALGQGPEFLTYFNYEAQQDKSGLPNDRFSAERPEGSISTLTIQRTEQRDSAMYRCASSLIGDATGELFFGEGSRLTVL.